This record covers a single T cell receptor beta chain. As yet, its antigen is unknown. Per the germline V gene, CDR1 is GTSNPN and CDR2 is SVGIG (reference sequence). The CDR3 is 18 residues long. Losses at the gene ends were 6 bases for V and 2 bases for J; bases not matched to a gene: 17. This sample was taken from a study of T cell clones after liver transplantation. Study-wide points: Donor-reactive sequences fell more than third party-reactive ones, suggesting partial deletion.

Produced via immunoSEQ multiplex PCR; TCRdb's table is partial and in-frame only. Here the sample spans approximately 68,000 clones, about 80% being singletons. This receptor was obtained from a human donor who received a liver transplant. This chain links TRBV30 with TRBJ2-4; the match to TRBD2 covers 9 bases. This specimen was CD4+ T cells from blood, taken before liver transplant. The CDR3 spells CACSTGTSPIYPKNIQYF. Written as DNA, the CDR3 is TGTGCCTGCTCGACCGGGACTAGCCCGATTTACCCCAAAAACATTCAGTACTTC.